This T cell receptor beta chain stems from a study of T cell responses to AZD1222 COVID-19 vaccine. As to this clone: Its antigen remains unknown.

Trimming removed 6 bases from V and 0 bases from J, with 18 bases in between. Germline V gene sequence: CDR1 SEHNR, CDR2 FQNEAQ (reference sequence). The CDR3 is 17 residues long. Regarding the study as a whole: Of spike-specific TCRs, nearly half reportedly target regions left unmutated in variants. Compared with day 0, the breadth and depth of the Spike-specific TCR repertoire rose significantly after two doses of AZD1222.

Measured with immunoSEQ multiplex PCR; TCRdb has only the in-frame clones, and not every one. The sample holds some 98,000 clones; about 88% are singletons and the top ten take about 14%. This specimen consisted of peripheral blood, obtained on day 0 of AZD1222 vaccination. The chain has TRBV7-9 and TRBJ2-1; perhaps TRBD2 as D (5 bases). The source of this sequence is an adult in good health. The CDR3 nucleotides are TGTGCCAGCAGTCAGAGGGCAGGCCTAAGCTCCTACAATGAGCAGTTCTTC. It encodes CASSQRAGLSSYNEQFF.